The 26 T cell receptor beta chains in this list originate from one sample, sequenced in a study of cytomegalovirus exposure and HLA in healthy donors. 13 Jbeta primers and 60 Vbeta primers were used for the PCR. TCRdb keeps only in-frame clones here, not all; method: immunoSEQ multiplex PCR. The table has roughly 150,000 clones, roughly 84% seen once; the top ten hold 0.8% to 1.3%. Sequenced material: PBMCs. All receptors derive from a man in his thirties or forties in good health and CMV-seronegative.

The chain joins TRBV27 to TRBJ2-7, with D possibly matching TRBD2 (6 bases). The CDR3 has 15 residues. Germline CDR1 MNHEY, CDR2 SMNVEV (reference sequence). Trimming removed 5 bases at V and 7 bases at J, with 21 bases between. CDR3 sequence: CASSPRFGGSKEQYF. The CDR3 nucleotides read TGTGCCAGCAGTCCTCGCTTTGGGGGGTCCAAGGAGCAGTACTTC.

CDR3 region: CATVEGPGVADTQYF. CDR3 nucleotide sequence: TGCGCCACAGTCGAGGGACCGGGAGTGGCAGATACGCAGTATTTT. This chain links TRBV10-2 with TRBJ2-3, with TRBD2 as a possible D gene (6 bases). CDR1 and CDR2 (germline): WSHSY, SAAADI. The CDR3 runs to 15 residues. The V end was cut by 10 bases, the J end by 4 bases, with 21 bases between.

The chain uses TRBV10-2 and TRBJ2-1; 10 bases are shared with TRBD2. J gave up 1 base and V 1 base, and 4 bases lay outside the gene matches. This CDR3 contains 17 residues. Germline-derived CDR1 and CDR2 are WSHSY and SAAADI. Here the CDR3 reads CASSEFASGSSYNEQFF. The CDR3 DNA sequence: TGCGCCAGCAGTGAGTTTGCTAGCGGGAGTTCCTACAATGAGCAGTTCTTC.

V gene TRBV4-2 combines with J gene TRBJ2-7; a weak D match, TRBD1 (6 bases). Looked up from germline, CDR1 is LGHNA and CDR2 is YNFKEQ. V was trimmed by 4 bases and J by 7 bases, leaving 17 bases between them. This CDR3 contains 14 residues. This chain's CDR3 is CASSRAIQGREQYF. CDR3 DNA sequence: TGTGCCAGCAGCCGCGCAATACAGGGTCGAGAGCAGTACTTC.

The chain combines TRBV19 with TRBJ2-1, with TRBD2 matching over 12 bases. The CDR3 is 17 residues long. Germline CDR1 LNHDA, CDR2 SQIVND (reference sequence). The trim removed 2 bases at V and 5 bases at J, leaving 7 bases unmatched. The CDR3 bases are TGTGCCAGTAGTATACTAGCGGGAGGGCCTTTCCACAATGAGCAGTTCTTC. Its translation: CASSILAGGPFHNEQFF.

The rearrangement joins TRBV10-2 to TRBJ2-5; D perhaps matches TRBD1 (5 bases). CDR3 length: 13 amino acids. Looked up from germline, CDR1 is WSHSY and CDR2 is SAAADI. Trimming removed 6 bases from V and 5 bases from J, with 13 bases in between. Here the CDR3 DNA reads TGCGCCAGCAGGGGCTTATCAGGGGAGACCCAGTACTTC. This gives the protein CASRGLSGETQYF.

In its sample, this clone was seen once. The junction does not match germline at one end; this may be a read error. The CDR3, as DNA: TGTGCCAGCGGTGACGTGACTAGCGGGGAACCGGAGGGAGGGACCCAGTACTTC. Translated: CASGDVTSGEPEGGTQYF. The chain couples TRBV6-1 to TRBJ2-5, with 11 bases lining up with TRBD2. The germline V gene has CDR1 MNHNS and CDR2 SASEGT. CDR3 length: 18 amino acids.

The chain is built from TRBV9 and TRBJ2-3; TRBD2 agrees at 12 bases. Germline trimming cut 4 bases from V and 6 bases from J; bases unmatched to any gene: 9. Looked up from germline, CDR1 is SGDLS and CDR2 is YYNGEE. The CDR3 loop spans 16 amino acids. The CDR3 DNA reads as TGTGCCAGCAGCTTCCTCCTAGCGGGAGGGCCTGATACGCAGTATTTT. It yields the protein CASSFLLAGGPDTQYF.

V gene TRBV7-2 combines with J gene TRBJ2-3; 8 bases are a match to TRBD2. This CDR3 region has 15 residues. Losses at the gene ends were 5 bases for V and 6 bases for J; bases not matched to a gene: 10. Per the germline V gene, CDR1 is SGHTA and CDR2 is FQGNSA. The DNA for the CDR3 is TGTGCCAGCAGCCCCTTTGCGGGGGGCCCGGATACGCAGTATTTT. Translated: CASSPFAGGPDTQYF.

The rearrangement joins TRBV5-1 to TRBJ1-6; D is unclear. The CDR3 sequence is 12 residues long. Germline CDR1 and CDR2: SGHRS and YFSETQ. Trimming took 4 bases from V and 9 from J, leaving 8 bases between them. The CDR3 sequence is CASSPVRSPLHF. The CDR3, as DNA: TGCGCCAGCAGCCCAGTACGTTCACCCCTCCACTTT.

The rearrangement links TRBV7-8 to TRBJ2-2; 8 bases match TRBD2. CDR3 length: 15 amino acids. Per germline, CDR1 SGHVS and CDR2 FQNEAQ. V was pared by 3 bases and J by 7 bases, with 7 bases of the junction left unmatched. CDR3 sequence reads: CASSLTSANYGELFF. CDR3 sequence (DNA): TGTGCCAGCAGCTTGACTAGCGCAAACTACGGGGAGCTGTTTTTT.

The V gene is TRBV11-1, the J gene TRBJ1-2; no clear D. The germline V and J ends were trimmed by 5 bases and 5 bases, with 12 bases remaining between them. The CDR3 sequence is 13 residues long. Per germline, CDR1 SGHAT and CDR2 FQDESV (reference sequence). The CDR3 loop reads CASSQTLEYGYTF. Written as DNA, the CDR3 is TGTGCCAGCAGCCAAACTTTGGAGTATGGCTACACCTTC.

This clone has a handful of counts. The chain carries TRBV5-4 and TRBJ2-5; the match to TRBD2 covers 8 bases. V gave up 1 base and J gave up 4 bases; unmatched junction bases: 9. This CDR3 region has 16 residues. The germline V gene encodes CDR1 SGHNT and CDR2 YYREEE (reference sequence). The CDR3 nucleotides read TGTGCCAGCAGCTTGCTTTCCGGGGGGGCCGGAGAGACCCAGTACTTC. This gives the protein CASSLLSGGAGETQYF. Looking up the rest from reference TRBV5-4 and TRBJ2-5 gives the full variable domain: ETGVTQSPTHLIKTRGQQVTLRCSSQSGHNTVSWYQQALGQGPQFIFQYYREEENGRGNFPPRFSGLQFPNYSSELNVNALELDDSALYLCASSLLSGGAGETQYFGPGTRLLVL.

The rearrangement links TRBV7-2 to TRBJ2-4; 8 bases map to TRBD2. The V segment lost 7 bases and the J segment 0 bases; nucleotides outside the gene matches: 11. This CDR3 region has 17 residues. The germline gives CDR1 SGHTA, CDR2 FQGNSA. CDR3: CASTPGGQRLAKNIQYF. CDR3 nucleotide sequence: TGTGCCAGCACCCCGGGAGGGCAGCGTCTAGCCAAAAACATTCAGTACTTC.

V and J are TRBV15 and TRBJ2-5; TRBD2 matches at 11 bases. Germline V gives CDR1 LNHNV, CDR2 YYDKDF (reference sequence). V dropped 4 bases and J dropped 5; count of bases not matched to a gene: 9. The CDR3 loop spans 16 amino acids. For the CDR3, the DNA is TGTGCCACCAGCACTACTAGCGGGGGTTGGTGGGAGACCCAGTACTTC. Translation gives CATSTTSGGWWETQYF.

The genes are TRBV28 and TRBJ2-6, with 9 bases matching TRBD1. Germline V gives CDR1 MDHEN, CDR2 SYDVKM. Trimming removed 5 bases from V and 1 base from J; junction bases left unmatched: 9. The length of the CDR3 is 18 residues. CDR3 nucleotides: TGTGCCAGCAGTCCCCCCGGGACAGGGTTGTCTGGGGCCAACGTCCTGACTTTC. Its translation: CASSPPGTGLSGANVLTF.

This rearrangement joins TRBV14 to TRBJ2-3; D might be TRBD1 (6 bases). V gave up 0 bases and J gave up 8 bases, with 18 bases separating them. Looked up from germline, CDR1 is SGHDN and CDR2 is FVKESK. The CDR3 has 16 amino acids. Here the CDR3 DNA reads TGTGCCAGCAGCCAAGATTTAGCCAGGGGTCCGGGTACGCAGTATTTT. Amino acids: CASSQDLARGPGTQYF.

This sequence joins TRBV29-1 and TRBJ1-4, with 9 bases aligning to TRBD1. V lost 6 bases and J lost 5; bases outside the gene matches: 7. The CDR3 totals 14 residues. Germline V gene sequence: CDR1 SQVTM, CDR2 ANQGSEA. The CDR3 nucleotides are TGCAGCGTCGATCCGACAGGGGGGAATGAAAAACTGTTTTTT. Translation gives CSVDPTGGNEKLFF.

The J gene is TRBJ1-1, the V gene TRBV5-1; no definite D call. This CDR3 has 17 amino acids. Germline V CDR1 and CDR2: SGHRS, YFSETQ. V was trimmed by 4 bases and J by 5 bases, leaving 24 bases between them. The CDR3, as DNA: TGCGCCAGCAGCCCACTATCCTCGCAAGCGAGCGGGACTGAAGCTTTCTTT. Translation gives CASSPLSSQASGTEAFF. The full variable domain, with the rest looked up from reference TRBV5-1 and TRBJ1-1, is KAGVTQTPRYLIKTRGQQVTLSCSPISGHRSVSWYQQTPGQGLQFLFEYFSETQRNKGNFPGRFSGRQFSNSRSEMNVSTLELGDSALYLCASSPLSSQASGTEAFFGQGTRLTVV.

The gene calls are TRBV4-1 and TRBJ2-5; unclear D gene. The J call could be wrong; TRBJ2-7 is a better fit for the DNA end. This CDR3 has 15 amino acids. The germline CDR1 and CDR2 sequences are MGHRA and YSYEKL. CDR3 loop: CASSQVFDITYEQYF. CDR3 nucleotides: TGCGCCAGCAGCCAAGTCTTTGATATAACCTACGAGCAGTACTTC.

This sequence joins TRBV2 and TRBJ2-5, with 8 bases fitting TRBD1. Germline trimming cut 7 bases from V and 2 bases from J; bases unmatched to any gene: 3. This CDR3 has 13 amino acids. Germline V CDR1 and CDR2: SNHLY, FYNNEI. DNA of the CDR3: TGTGCCAGCAAACGGGACAGGCAAGAGACCCAGTACTTC. It is translated as CASKRDRQETQYF.

CDR3 sequence reads: CASSVGTGGGEKLFF. CDR3 sequence (DNA): TGTGCCAGCAGCGTGGGAACAGGGGGCGGAGAAAAACTGTTTTTT. The V call is TRBV5-6, the J call TRBJ1-4; 9 nucleotides agree with TRBD1. Germline trimming cut 4 bases from V and 8 bases from J; bases unmatched to any gene: 9. The CDR3 length is 15 residues. Germline V gene data show CDR1 as SGHDT and CDR2 as YYEEEE.

This clone was detected a few times. The chain couples TRBV30 to TRBJ1-2; D gene uncertain. Per germline, CDR1 GTSNPN and CDR2 SVGIG (reference sequence). The CDR3 is 10 residues long. The V and J ends lost 4 bases and 10 bases respectively, with 10 bases between them. CDR3 region: CAWKQASYTF. The CDR3 DNA is TGTGCCTGGAAGCAGGCATCCTACACCTTC. The full variable domain, rest sourced from reference TRBV30 and TRBJ1-2, is SQTIHQWPATLVQPVGSPLSLECTVEGTSNPNLYWYRQAAGRGLQLLFYSVGIGQISSEVPQNLSASRPQDRQFILSSKKLLLSDSGFYLCAWKQASYTFGSGTRLTVV.

This clone was observed a handful of times. The CDR3 DNA reads TGTGCCAGCAGTGACTATACAGGGATCGGTGTGAGAGGCTACACCTTC. Protein: CASSDYTGIGVRGYTF. The chain joins TRBV6-1 to TRBJ1-2, with D tentatively TRBD1 (6 bases). Germline V gene lookup returns CDR1 MNHNS and CDR2 SASEGT. There are 16 residues in the CDR3. V shed 3 bases and J shed 8 bases, with 22 bases lying between them.

The V gene is TRBV13, the J gene TRBJ2-3, with TRBD2 as a possible D gene (6 bases). Trimming shortened V by 5 bases and J by 4 bases, and 7 bases separated the two germline ends. This CDR3 spans 12 amino acids. CDR1 and CDR2 (germline): PRHDT, FYEKMQ (reference sequence). The CDR3 region has the DNA TGTGCCAGCAGCCGGGGGTCAGATACGCAGTATTTT. Translated, it gives CASSRGSDTQYF.

The chain employs TRBV2 and TRBJ2-5; TRBD1 agrees at 9 bases. This CDR3 comprises 17 residues. The germline V gene has CDR1 SNHLY and CDR2 FYNNEI. J was trimmed by 5 bases and V by 4 bases; bases with no gene match: 14. The CDR3 region has the DNA TGTGCCAGCAGTGCCTTACAGGGGGCTGGTTTGGTGGAGACCCAGTACTTC. Protein product: CASSALQGAGLVETQYF.